The source of this T cell receptor beta chain is a study of cytomegalovirus exposure and HLA in healthy donors. Study findings and constraints: Researchers reported that three CMV-associated chains were confirmed in vitro as CMV antigen-specific.

Produced via immunoSEQ multiplex PCR; TCRdb's table is partial and in-frame only. The table lists over 150,000 clones, roughly nine tenths of them singletons. V lost 3 bases, J lost 3 bases, and 11 bases lay in between. CDR1 is SGHRS, CDR2 YFSETQ, per germline. This CDR3 region has 14 residues. This clone was recorded only once. Antigen: not known. This chain links TRBV5-1 with TRBJ2-3; a weak D match, TRBD1 (6 bases). The receptor was isolated from a woman between 18 and 29 years old in good health and CMV-seropositive. Sequencing input: PBMCs. CDR3: CASSSTGITDTQYF. The CDR3 nucleotides are TGCGCCAGCAGCTCCACAGGGATTACAGATACGCAGTATTTT.